The present T cell receptor beta chain was sequenced within a study of blood T cell repertoires in COVID-19. Study information: Acute and convalescent COVID-19 samples came from the United States, Italy and Spain. PBMCs, B-cell-depleted T cells, or T cells were the source of the cDNA or gDNA that made up the material.

Original methodology: Cell counts per sample came from amplifying reference gene primers. The method was immunoSEQ multiplex PCR; TCRdb's version includes in-frame clones alone and lacks a portion of them. The DNA was the basis for D and trimming; V, J and clone size are from that table. This repertoire shows roughly 150,000 clones, roughly 80% found once; its top ten account for about 4%. The CDR3 has 14 amino acids. The V end was cut by 3 bases, the J end by 3 bases, with 11 bases between. Looked up from germline, CDR1 is LNHDA and CDR2 is SQIVND (reference sequence). The sequencing sample was made of peripheral blood. The chain combines TRBV19 with TRBJ1-2; D is unclear. This receptor was taken from an elderly woman with acute or convalescent COVID-19. The CDR3 sequence: CASSIVSVYYGYTF. The CDR3, as DNA: TGTGCCAGTAGTATCGTGTCGGTTTACTATGGCTACACCTTC.